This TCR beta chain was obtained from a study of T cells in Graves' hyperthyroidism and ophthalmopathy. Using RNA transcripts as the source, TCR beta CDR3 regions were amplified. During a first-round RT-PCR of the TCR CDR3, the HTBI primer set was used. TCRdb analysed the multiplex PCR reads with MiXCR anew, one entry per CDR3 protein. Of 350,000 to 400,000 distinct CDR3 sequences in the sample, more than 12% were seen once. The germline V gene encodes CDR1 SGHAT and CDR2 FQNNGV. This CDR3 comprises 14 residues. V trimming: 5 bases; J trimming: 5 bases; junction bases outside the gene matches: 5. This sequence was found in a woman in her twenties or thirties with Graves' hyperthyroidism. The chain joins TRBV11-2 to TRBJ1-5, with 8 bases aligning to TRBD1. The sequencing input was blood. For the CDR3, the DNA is TGTGCCAGCAGCCAGGGGGCCCGATATCAGCCCCAGCATTTT. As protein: CASSQGARYQPQHF.